Below, 8 T cell receptor beta chains from the same sample are listed, as sequenced in a study of OX40 agonist ivuxolimab in advanced cancers. Sequencing used immunoSEQ multiplex PCR; TCRdb keeps in-frame clones, though not all of them. The sample contains 67,000 or so clones, around 90% of which appear only once. Sequencing used CD4+ or CD8+ T cells sorted from blood, obtained in a trial of the OX40 agonist ivuxolimab. Receptor source: an adult with an advanced solid tumor such as melanoma, head and neck, liver or kidney cancer.

There are a few counts of this clone. The chain uses TRBV5-1 and TRBJ2-7; D is undetermined. V shed 4 bases and J shed 7 bases, with 12 bases lying between them. The CDR3 is 12 amino acids. The germline gives CDR1 SGHRS, CDR2 YFSETQ. CDR3 DNA sequence: TGCGCCAGCAGCCTGGACGGGTGGGAGCAGTACTTC. Amino acids: CASSLDGWEQYF. Filled out from reference TRBV5-1 and TRBJ2-7, the complete variable domain reads KAGVTQTPRYLIKTRGQQVTLSCSPISGHRSVSWYQQTPGQGLQFLFEYFSETQRNKGNFPGRFSGRQFSNSRSEMNVSTLELGDSALYLCASSLDGWEQYFGPGTRLTVT.

The chain carries TRBV15 and TRBJ1-5; a weak D match, TRBD1 (5 bases). The CDR3 spans 15 residues. Trimming cost V 0 bases and J 6 bases, with 12 bases left between them. Germline V gene data show CDR1 as LNHNV and CDR2 as YYDKDF (reference sequence). For the CDR3, the DNA is TGTGCCACCAGCAGAGAGGCAGGCGGGGGTCAGCCCCAGCATTTT. It specifies CATSREAGGGQPQHF.

Concerning this clone: An end of the junction does not agree with germline; a read error may underlie this. The rearrangement joins TRBV15 to TRBJ1-1; the D gene is possibly TRBD1 (6 bases). The CDR3 extends over 14 amino acids. Germline-derived CDR1 and CDR2 are LNHNV and YYDKDF (reference sequence). The DNA for the CDR3 is TGTGCCACCAGCAGAGAAGGGGGACGGGATGAAACTTTCTTT. Its translation: CATSREGGRDETFF.

The V and J genes are TRBV6-6 and TRBJ1-6; D unclear. This CDR3 has 14 residues. The germline gives CDR1 MNHNY, CDR2 SVGAGI (reference sequence). Trimming removed 6 bases from V and 10 bases from J, with 16 bases in between. Here the CDR3 reads CASRPGPLESPLHF. CDR3 coding DNA: TGTGCCAGCAGACCCGGGCCCCTCGAATCACCCCTCCACTTT.

This chain connects TRBV5-1 to TRBJ2-3, with TRBD2 identical over 8 bases. V dropped 4 bases and J dropped 8; count of bases not matched to a gene: 15. CDR3 size: 16 residues. In germline, CDR1 is SGHRS, CDR2 YFSETQ. The CDR3 spells CASSDLSGTQGVTQYF. The CDR3 region has the DNA TGCGCCAGCAGCGACCTTAGCGGGACACAAGGGGTTACGCAGTATTTT.

The rearrangement uses TRBV18 and TRBJ2-7, with 7 bases lining up with TRBD1. V gave up 3 bases and J gave up 1 base; unmatched junction bases: 3. Germline CDR1 and CDR2: KGHSH and LQKENI. This CDR3 is 14 amino acids long. The CDR3 DNA reads as TGTGCCAGCTCACCCGGGACAGTATCCTACGAGCAGTACTTC. This codes for CASSPGTVSYEQYF.

This rearrangement joins TRBV5-1 to TRBJ2-7, with unresolved D. This CDR3 is built from 16 residues. V lost 0 bases and J lost 1, with 14 bases in between. CDR1 SGHRS and CDR2 YFSETQ come from the germline V gene. CDR3 residues: CASSLAEGRPSYEQYF. In nucleotides, the CDR3 is TGCGCCAGCAGCTTGGCCGAAGGCAGACCATCCTACGAGCAGTACTTC.

The rearrangement uses TRBV6-1 and TRBJ2-7, with 8 bases fitting TRBD1. The CDR3 sequence is 13 residues long. V dropped 4 bases and J dropped 3; count of bases not matched to a gene: 2. The germline CDR1 and CDR2 sequences are MNHNS and SASEGT. The CDR3, as DNA: TGTGCCAGCAGTGGGACAGGGTTCTACGAGCAGTACTTC. It specifies CASSGTGFYEQYF.